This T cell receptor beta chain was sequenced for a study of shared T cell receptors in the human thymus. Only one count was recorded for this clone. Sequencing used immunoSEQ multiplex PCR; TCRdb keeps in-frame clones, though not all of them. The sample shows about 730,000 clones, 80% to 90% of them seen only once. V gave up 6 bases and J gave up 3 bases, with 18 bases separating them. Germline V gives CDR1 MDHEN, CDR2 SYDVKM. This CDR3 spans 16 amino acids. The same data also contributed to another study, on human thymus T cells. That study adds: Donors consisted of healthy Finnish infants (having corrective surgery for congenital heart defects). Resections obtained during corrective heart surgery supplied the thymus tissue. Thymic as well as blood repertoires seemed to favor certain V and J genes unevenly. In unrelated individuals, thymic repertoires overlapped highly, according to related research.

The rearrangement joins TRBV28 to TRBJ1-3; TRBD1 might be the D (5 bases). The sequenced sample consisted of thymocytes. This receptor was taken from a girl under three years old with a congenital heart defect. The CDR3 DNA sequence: TGTGCCAGCAGACCCCCGGGGGTCGAGAATGGAAACACCATATATTTT. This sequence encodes CASRPPGVENGNTIYF. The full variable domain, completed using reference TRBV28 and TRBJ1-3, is DVKVTQSSRYLVKRTGEKVFLECVQDMDHENMFWYRQDPGLGLRLIYFSYDVKMKEKGDIPEGYSVSREKKERFSLILESASTNQTSMYLCASRPPGVENGNTIYFGEGSWLTVV.